These T cell receptor beta chains were read from a single sample in a study of shared clonotypes between healthy human individuals. Using immunoSEQ multiplex PCR, the repertoire was profiled, and TCRdb retains in-frame clones only, with some absent. The sample carries hundreds of thousands of clones, 79% recorded once. The specimen was PBMCs. The receptors come from a woman in her forties in good health. Some clones in this sample may be carry-over from other donors' samples. CDR3s include the opening cysteine and the closing phenylalanine or tryptophan. The order of the fields is CDR3 DNA, CDR3 protein, clone size, J gene, D gene, V gene. The D gene is left open where the match is weak. For some rows the clone size is stated as once, few or many, or as a class when expanded; others skip it.

cdr3_nt: TGTGCCAGCACCGCATACCCGTACGAGCAGTACTTC
cdr3_aa: CASTAYPYEQYF
clone_size: -
j_call: TRBJ2-7
d_call: -
v_call: TRBV21-1

cdr3_nt: TGTGCCAGCTCACCCCTGACAGGGGGCGGGTTTCGGGAGCAGTACTTC
cdr3_aa: CASSPLTGGGFREQYF
clone_size: -
j_call: TRBJ2-7
d_call: TRBD1
v_call: TRBV18

cdr3_nt: TGTGCCAGCAGCGCTCTTGGGGAGACTAGCGAGGACAATGAGCAGTTCTTC
cdr3_aa: CASSALGETSEDNEQFF
clone_size: -
j_call: TRBJ2-1
d_call: TRBD2
v_call: TRBV5-6

cdr3_nt: TGTGCCAGCAGCTTAGATGTTAGCGGGAGAGGTGAGCAGTTCTTC
cdr3_aa: CASSLDVSGRGEQFF
clone_size: -
j_call: TRBJ2-1
d_call: TRBD2
v_call: TRBV7-3

cdr3_nt: TGTGCCGCCGGGATACACAGGGTCGATGAGCAGTTCTTC
cdr3_aa: CAAGIHRVDEQFF
clone_size: -
j_call: TRBJ2-1
d_call: -
v_call: TRBV7-8

cdr3_nt: TGTGCCAGCAGGAACCCGACGGTGAACACTGAAGCTTTCTTT
cdr3_aa: CASRNPTVNTEAFF
clone_size: -
j_call: TRBJ1-1
d_call: -
v_call: TRBV6-6

cdr3_nt: TGCAGCGTTGAAGAAGGGCGAGCGGGGTCCTACAATGAGCAGTTCTTC
cdr3_aa: CSVEEGRAGSYNEQFF
clone_size: once
j_call: TRBJ2-1
d_call: TRBD2
v_call: TRBV29-1

cdr3_nt: TGCAGCGCTAAAGCGGGCCCATCCTACGAGCAGTACTTC
cdr3_aa: CSAKAGPSYEQYF
clone_size: -
j_call: TRBJ2-7
d_call: -
v_call: TRBV29-1

cdr3_nt: TGTGCCAGCAGCGGTCCTCGTATGGAACTGTTTTTT
cdr3_aa: CASSGPRMELFF
clone_size: -
j_call: TRBJ1-4
d_call: -
v_call: TRBV4-2

cdr3_nt: TGTGCCAGCAGTCTGATGACAGGGTCCAATCAGCCCCAGCATTTT
cdr3_aa: CASSLMTGSNQPQHF
clone_size: once
j_call: TRBJ1-5
d_call: TRBD1
v_call: TRBV6-1

cdr3_nt: TGCAGTGCTAGAGGCTACGAGCAGTACTTC
cdr3_aa: CSARGYEQYF
clone_size: -
j_call: TRBJ2-7
d_call: -
v_call: TRBV20-1

cdr3_nt: TGTGCCAGCAGTTTCTACCTTGGGTCCTACAATGAGCAGTTCTTC
cdr3_aa: CASSFYLGSYNEQFF
clone_size: -
j_call: TRBJ2-1
d_call: -
v_call: TRBV28

cdr3_nt: TGTGCCAGCAGCGTAGGACGGGACCTTCACAATGAGCAGTTCTTC
cdr3_aa: CASSVGRDLHNEQFF
clone_size: -
j_call: TRBJ2-1
d_call: -
v_call: TRBV9

cdr3_nt: TGTGCCACCAGCCTACCTCAGTCGAACTATGGCTACACCTTC
cdr3_aa: CATSLPQSNYGYTF
clone_size: -
j_call: TRBJ1-2
d_call: -
v_call: TRBV15

cdr3_nt: TGCGCCAGCAGCCTAGCGACAGGCGGGAACTATGGCTACACCTTC
cdr3_aa: CASSLATGGNYGYTF
clone_size: -
j_call: TRBJ1-2
d_call: -
v_call: TRBV5-1

cdr3_nt: TGTGCCAGCAGCTTATGGGCGGAAAACACTGAAGCTTTCTTT
cdr3_aa: CASSLWAENTEAFF
clone_size: once
j_call: TRBJ1-1
d_call: -
v_call: TRBV5-5

cdr3_nt: TGTGCCAGCAGCACAACCCGACAGGGGGACTACAATGAGCAGTTCTTC
cdr3_aa: CASSTTRQGDYNEQFF
clone_size: many
j_call: TRBJ2-1
d_call: TRBD1
v_call: TRBV7-8

cdr3_nt: TGTGCCAGCAGTTCCCCACGGACAGGGATCTCCTATAATTCACCCCTCCACTTT
cdr3_aa: CASSSPRTGISYNSPLHF
clone_size: few
j_call: TRBJ1-6
d_call: TRBD1
v_call: TRBV28

cdr3_nt: TGTGCCAGCAGCCTTTGGGGTAGCGGGAGGAGGATAGATACGCAGTATTTT
cdr3_aa: CASSLWGSGRRIDTQYF
clone_size: -
j_call: TRBJ2-3
d_call: TRBD2
v_call: TRBV7-9

cdr3_nt: TGTGCCAGCAGCCCCAGCGGACTAGCGGGAGTCTACGAGCAGTACTTC
cdr3_aa: CASSPSGLAGVYEQYF
clone_size: -
j_call: TRBJ2-7
d_call: TRBD2
v_call: TRBV9

cdr3_nt: TGCGCCAGCAGTCAGCGGGACAGGGGCGAGTATAGCAATCAGCCCCAGCATTTT
cdr3_aa: CASSQRDRGEYSNQPQHF
clone_size: -
j_call: TRBJ1-5
d_call: TRBD1
v_call: TRBV23-1

cdr3_nt: TGTGCCAGCAGCTTAACCGGCCACACTGAAGCTTTCTTT
cdr3_aa: CASSLTGHTEAFF
clone_size: few
j_call: TRBJ1-1
d_call: -
v_call: TRBV7-3

cdr3_nt: TGCGCCAGCAGCCAAGCCCCTGGACTAGGAATTCACGATGAGCAGTTCTTC
cdr3_aa: CASSQAPGLGIHDEQFF
clone_size: -
j_call: TRBJ2-1
d_call: TRBD2
v_call: TRBV4-1

cdr3_nt: TGTGCCAGCAGTTTAGACCACAGGGGGCGGACTGAAGCTTTCTTT
cdr3_aa: CASSLDHRGRTEAFF
clone_size: -
j_call: TRBJ1-1
d_call: TRBD1
v_call: TRBV27

cdr3_nt: TGTGCCAGCAGCTTTCAGGGACAGGGGTACTACGAGCAGTACTTC
cdr3_aa: CASSFQGQGYYEQYF
clone_size: -
j_call: TRBJ2-7
d_call: TRBD1
v_call: TRBV11-2

cdr3_nt: TGTGCCAGCAGTTCCCCACAGGGCGGGGGTGGAAACACCATATATTTT
cdr3_aa: CASSSPQGGGGNTIYF
clone_size: -
j_call: TRBJ1-3
d_call: -
v_call: TRBV28

cdr3_nt: TGTGCCAGCAGCCCGTCTTATTACAGCGAGCAGTACTTC
cdr3_aa: CASSPSYYSEQYF
clone_size: -
j_call: TRBJ2-7
d_call: -
v_call: TRBV7-6

cdr3_nt: TGTGCCAGCAGTTACTGGGCAGGGAATAATTCACCCCTCCACTTT
cdr3_aa: CASSYWAGNNSPLHF
clone_size: -
j_call: TRBJ1-6
d_call: -
v_call: TRBV6-5

cdr3_nt: TGTGCCAGCAGTTCTATTACAGGGAACACCGGGGAGCTGTTTTTT
cdr3_aa: CASSSITGNTGELFF
clone_size: few
j_call: TRBJ2-2
d_call: -
v_call: TRBV7-2

cdr3_nt: TGTGCCAGCAGCGTAGAGGGGGCGCGGGGACAGCCCCAGCATTTT
cdr3_aa: CASSVEGARGQPQHF
clone_size: many
j_call: TRBJ1-5
d_call: TRBD1
v_call: TRBV9

cdr3_nt: TGCAGCGCCCGGGAGGCCGGTCCGGCTGAGCAGTTCTTC
cdr3_aa: CSAREAGPAEQFF
clone_size: -
j_call: TRBJ2-1
d_call: TRBD2
v_call: TRBV29-1

cdr3_nt: TGCACTTACAGGGCGCCGTCCACAGATACGCAGTATTTT
cdr3_aa: CTYRAPSTDTQYF
clone_size: -
j_call: TRBJ2-3
d_call: -
v_call: TRBV29-1

cdr3_nt: TGTGCCAGCAGCCCCGGGGTAGCGGGAGAGGAGCAGTACTTC
cdr3_aa: CASSPGVAGEEQYF
clone_size: many
j_call: TRBJ2-7
d_call: TRBD2
v_call: TRBV7-9

cdr3_nt: TGTGCCAGCAGCCTCCGGGGCCCGAGGGCGAGCTACGAGCAGTACTTC
cdr3_aa: CASSLRGPRASYEQYF
clone_size: -
j_call: TRBJ2-7
d_call: -
v_call: TRBV27

cdr3_nt: TGTGCCAGCAGTTTAATTGGCGGCAGGGGTTACTCACCCCTCCACTTT
cdr3_aa: CASSLIGGRGYSPLHF
clone_size: -
j_call: TRBJ1-6
d_call: -
v_call: TRBV28

cdr3_nt: TGCGCCAGCAAACCGGACGGCGCCTACGAGCAGTACTTC
cdr3_aa: CASKPDGAYEQYF
clone_size: -
j_call: TRBJ2-7
d_call: -
v_call: TRBV5-1

cdr3_nt: TGTGCCAGCGTGGCTGTCCAAGAGACCCAGTACTTC
cdr3_aa: CASVAVQETQYF
clone_size: -
j_call: TRBJ2-5
d_call: -
v_call: TRBV2

cdr3_nt: TGTGCCAGTAGTCCCAAAACAGGGGTCGTACGACAGCCCCAGCATTTT
cdr3_aa: CASSPKTGVVRQPQHF
clone_size: -
j_call: TRBJ1-5
d_call: TRBD1
v_call: TRBV19

cdr3_nt: TGTGCCAGCAGCCCCGGGACTACATCCTACGAGCAGTACTTC
cdr3_aa: CASSPGTTSYEQYF
clone_size: -
j_call: TRBJ2-7
d_call: TRBD2
v_call: TRBV9